A selection of T cell receptor beta chains follows, all from one sample in a study of blood T cells in healthy people across ages. TCRdb recomputed calls from the 5' RACE reads with MiXCR, one row per CDR3 protein. The sample yields 700,000 or so distinct CDR3 sequences, 40% to 50% seen once. Sequenced input: blood. Receptors originate from a man aged 80 or over in good health. Both conserved end residues are part of each CDR3. Each record gives: J gene, V gene, clone size, D gene, CDR3 protein, CDR3 DNA. D genes are given only for firm matches. Clone size is shown for a subset of rows, as once, few, many or a class of expanded clone.

>TRBJ2-7|TRBV7-6|NA|NA
CASSTGRSNEQYF
TGTGCCAGCAGCACGGGACGGAGCAACGAGCAGTACTTC
>TRBJ2-5|TRBV4-3|few|TRBD2
CASSFSGTSGGEETQYF
TGCGCCAGCAGCTTTTCAGGGACTAGCGGGGGAGAGGAGACCCAGTACTTC
>TRBJ2-3|TRBV2|few|NA
CASSPGVRTDTQYF
TGTGCCAGCAGCCCCGGGGTTCGCACAGATACGCAGTATTTT
>TRBJ2-4|TRBV13|NA|TRBD2
CASSPLAGGGNIQYF
TGTGCCAGCAGCCCCCTAGCGGGGGGTGGGAACATTCAGTACTTC
>TRBJ2-5|TRBV7-2|NA|TRBD2
CASSPGTSRTGETQYF
TGTGCCAGCAGCCCTGGGACTAGCAGAACCGGGGAGACCCAGTACTTC
>TRBJ2-1|TRBV6-2/TRBV6-3|many|TRBD2
CASSNRTAGGRNEQFF
TGTGCCAGCAGTAACCGGACCGCGGGAGGCCGCAATGAGCAGTTCTTC
>TRBJ1-6|TRBV4-3|NA|TRBD1
CASSRKTGGNSPLHF
TGCGCCAGCAGCCGGAAGACAGGGGGGAATTCACCCCTCCACTTT
>TRBJ2-5|TRBV6-2/TRBV6-3|NA|NA
CASSLGETQHF
TGTGCCAGCAGTTTAGGGGAGACCCAGCACTTC
>TRBJ2-2|TRBV30|NA|NA
CAWSYHTGKLFF
TGTGCCTGGAGTTATCACACCGGGAAGCTGTTTTTT
>TRBJ2-1|TRBV4-2|NA|NA
CASSQERAYEQFF
TGTGCCAGCAGCCAAGAACGAGCCTACGAGCAGTTCTTC
>TRBJ2-7|TRBV10-3|NA|TRBD1
CAISETGTGANEQYF
TGTGCCATCAGTGAGACCGGGACAGGGGCTAACGAGCAGTACTTC
>TRBJ2-7|TRBV7-2|NA|NA
CASSETSIAYEQYF
TGTGCCAGCAGCGAGACTAGTATCGCCTACGAGCAGTACTTC
>TRBJ2-5|TRBV6-1|NA|NA
CASSEVYGETQYF
TGTGCCAGCAGTGAGGTTTATGGGGAGACCCAGTACTTC
>TRBJ1-3|TRBV5-1|few|TRBD1
CASSPGQGGNTIYF
TGCGCCAGCAGCCCGGGACAGGGTGGAAACACCATATATTTT
>TRBJ1-1|TRBV12-3/TRBV12-4|few|NA
CASIWRGGLIGTEAFF
TGTGCCAGCATTTGGCGTGGGGGGTTGATTGGGACTGAAGCTTTCTTT
>TRBJ2-5|TRBV6-2/TRBV6-3|NA|TRBD2
CASSRRDYSQETQYF
TGTGCCAGCAGCCGTCGGGACTATTCACAAGAGACCCAGTACTTC
>TRBJ2-1|TRBV12-3/TRBV12-4|NA|TRBD1
CASSPSETGSFINEQFF
TGTGCCAGCAGTCCTAGTGAGACAGGGTCCTTCATCAATGAGCAGTTCTTC
>TRBJ2-4|TRBV20-1|many|NA
CSARAEAPKNIQYF
TGCAGTGCTAGGGCCGAGGCTCCCAAAAACATTCAGTACTTC
>TRBJ2-5|TRBV7-9|many|NA
CASSLPVQETQYF
TGTGCCAGCAGCCTTCCCGTTCAAGAGACCCAGTACTTC
>TRBJ1-3|TRBV3-1|NA|TRBD1
CASSPGTGRGAWNTIYF
TGTGCCAGCAGCCCCGGGACAGGGAGAGGGGCTTGGAACACCATATATTTT
>TRBJ1-1|TRBV10-3|NA|NA
CAIRGTATGTEAFF
TGTGCCATCAGGGGAACAGCTACGGGGACTGAAGCTTTCTTT
>TRBJ2-5|TRBV20-1|NA|NA
CSARSRTVQETQYF
TGCAGTGCTAGATCCAGGACTGTCCAAGAGACCCAGTACTTC
>TRBJ1-1|TRBV2|NA|NA
CASSVDWTEAFF
TGTGCCAGCAGTGTAGACTGGACTGAAGCTTTCTTT
>TRBJ2-3|TRBV28|many|NA
CASSSQQGTDTQYF
TGTGCCAGCAGTTCCCAGCAGGGCACAGATACGCAGTATTTT
>TRBJ2-5|TRBV7-3|few|NA
CASSLSPGAEQYF
TGTGCCAGCAGCTTAAGCCCAGGGGCGGAGCAGTACTTC
>TRBJ2-1|TRBV6-6|NA|NA
CASGYSTFPRNEQFF
TGTGCCAGCGGTTACTCGACTTTTCCCAGGAATGAGCAGTTCTTC
>TRBJ2-3|TRBV29-1|NA|NA
CSVAQGWADTQYF
TGCAGCGTCGCACAGGGCTGGGCAGATACGCAGTATTTT
>TRBJ2-3|TRBV11-2|NA|TRBD2
CASSLAGGLDTQYF
TGTGCCAGCAGCTTAGCGGGGGGGCTAGATACGCAGTATTTT
>TRBJ2-4|TRBV6-5|NA|NA
CASSCRGRAKNIQYF
TGTGCCAGCAGTTGCCGGGGGAGAGCCAAAAACATTCAGTACTTC
>TRBJ2-4|TRBV7-6|NA|NA
CASSLGERSSIAKNIQYF
TGTGCCAGCAGCTTGGGGGAGAGGTCTTCTATAGCCAAAAACATTCAGTACTTC
>TRBJ1-5|TRBV2|NA|NA
CASSDSRRSNQPQHF
TGTGCCAGCAGTGATAGCAGGCGGTCCAATCAGCCCCAGCATTTT
>TRBJ1-2|TRBV6-5|NA|NA
CAGSSGQYNYGYTF
TGTGCCGGCAGTTCTGGACAATATAACTATGGCTACACCTTC
>TRBJ2-7|TRBV11-2|NA|TRBD1
CASSRRGMSYEQYF
TGTGCCAGCAGCCGCAGGGGGATGTCGTACGAGCAGTACTTC
>TRBJ2-1|TRBV7-9|NA|TRBD1
CASRVGQNNEQFF
TGTGCCAGCAGGGTGGGACAGAACAATGAGCAGTTCTTC
>TRBJ1-4|TRBV4-2|NA|NA
CASSRDNLNEKLFF
TGTGCCAGCAGCCGAGACAATTTAAATGAAAAACTGTTTTTT
>TRBJ2-4|TRBV20-1|many|NA
CSARGQTAKNIQYF
TGCAGTGCTAGAGGACAAACGGCCAAAAACATTCAGTACTTC
>TRBJ2-5|TRBV20-1|many|NA
CSASGGQFMETQYF
TGCAGTGCTAGTGGCGGACAGTTTATGGAGACCCAGTACTTC
>TRBJ1-2|TRBV7-2|NA|NA
CASREGRANYGYTF
TGTGCCAGCAGGGAAGGGAGGGCTAACTATGGCTACACCTTC
>TRBJ2-3|TRBV5-6|NA|TRBD2
CASSWDSGSNTDTQYF
TGTGCCAGCAGCTGGGATAGCGGGTCTAACACAGATACGCAGTATTTT
>TRBJ2-7|TRBV5-1|NA|NA
CASSLDSDEQYF
TGCGCCAGCAGCTTGGATAGCGATGAGCAGTACTTC
>TRBJ2-2|TRBV28|NA|TRBD1
CASSGSGTGRSGELFF
TGTGCCAGCAGTGGCTCCGGGACAGGGCGTAGCGGGGAGCTGTTTTTT
>TRBJ2-7|TRBV6-2/TRBV6-3|few|NA
CASSPTERRDEQYF
TGTGCCAGCAGTCCTACAGAAAGGCGCGACGAGCAGTACTTC
>TRBJ2-7|TRBV20-1|few|NA
CSATGTYNEQYF
TGCAGTGCCACCGGTACCTACAATGAGCAGTACTTC
>TRBJ2-6|TRBV6-5|NA|NA
CASSPTVAGGANVLTF
TGTGCCAGCAGTCCTACGGTCGCGGGTGGGGCCAACGTCCTGACTTTC
>TRBJ2-5|TRBV27|once|TRBD1
CVSSLSRQGYQETQYF
TGTGTCAGCAGTTTATCAAGACAGGGGTATCAAGAGACCCAGTACTTC
>TRBJ2-1|TRBV7-9|few|TRBD1
CASSFSGGGYNEQFF
TGTGCCAGCAGCTTCTCAGGGGGCGGCTACAATGAGCAGTTCTTC
>TRBJ2-5|TRBV5-5|few|TRBD1
CASSQDRGVVETQYF
TGTGCCAGCAGCCAGGACAGGGGAGTAGTAGAGACCCAGTACTTC
>TRBJ2-1|TRBV20-1|NA|NA
CSARGHLSYEQFF
TGCAGTGCTAGAGGTCATCTCTCCTACGAGCAGTTCTTC
>TRBJ2-3|TRBV3-1|few|NA
CASSQVRFGDTQYF
TGTGCCAGCAGCCAGGTTAGATTCGGAGATACGCAGTATTTT
>TRBJ2-3|TRBV6-6|NA|NA
CASSYSIGLPPTDTQYF
TGTGCCAGCAGTTACTCGATTGGACTACCTCCCACAGATACGCAGTATTTT
>TRBJ2-1|TRBV12-3/TRBV12-4|NA|NA
CASSPGRADDNEQFF
TGTGCCAGCAGTCCTGGACGAGCGGACGACAATGAGCAGTTCTTC
>TRBJ2-1|TRBV4-3|many|NA
CASSQGQSEQFF
TGCGCCAGCAGCCAAGGCCAATCTGAGCAGTTCTTC
>TRBJ2-7|TRBV12-3/TRBV12-4|few|NA
CANSPPRGAHEQYF
TGTGCCAACAGTCCCCCACGGGGGGCTCACGAGCAGTACTTC
>TRBJ2-7|TRBV20-1|few|TRBD2
CSARGSSGVGSYEQYF
TGCAGTGCTAGAGGTAGTAGCGGGGTGGGCTCCTACGAGCAGTACTTC